Each of the 12 T cell receptor beta chains below was sequenced from the same sample in a study of PD-1 blockade in classical Hodgkin lymphoma (TCRdb year 2020). Libraries came from the immunoSEQ multiplex PCR assay. This immuneACCESS table, as held by TCRdb, lists in-frame sequences with V and J called but not all clones. Of the missing ones, under half trace to an unresolved V gene in checked studies; the others have no known cause. The sample table lists tens of thousands of clones, around nine tenths of them with a count of one. The ten largest clones take up less than 25% of the sample. The sample's time point label, decoded: cycle 1 day 1 (C1D1), immediately before nivolumab initiation. Relapse after autologous stem cell transplantation had occurred in all trial patients, and cohorts A, B and C were distinguished by prior brentuximab vedotin exposure. The material sequenced was peripheral blood mononuclear cells (PBMCs), taken at baseline. The receptor set was obtained from a human donor with classical Hodgkin lymphoma.

This chain links TRBV28 with TRBJ1-3, with D tentatively TRBD1 (6 bases). The CDR3 runs 15 residues. V lost 1 base, J lost 4 bases, and 11 bases lay in between. Germline CDR1 MDHEN, CDR2 SYDVKM. CDR3 sequence reads: CASSLSQGAGNTIYF. The DNA of the CDR3 is TGTGCCAGCAGTTTATCACAGGGTGCCGGAAACACCATATATTTT.

The chain is built from TRBV7-8 and TRBJ2-1; 11 nucleotides line up with TRBD2. This CDR3 contains 20 residues. From germline, CDR1 is SGHVS and CDR2 FQNEAQ. Trimming at V came to 0 bases and at J to 7 bases, leaving 17 bases not matched to a gene. The CDR3 here is CASSLARIAGGLGLKNEQFF. CDR3 bases: TGTGCCAGCAGCTTAGCGAGGATAGCGGGAGGGCTGGGACTAAAAAATGAGCAGTTCTTC.

The rearrangement joins TRBV27 to TRBJ2-7, with TRBD1 as a possible D gene (5 bases). Trimming shortened V by 2 bases and J by 3 bases, and 14 bases separated the two germline ends. The CDR3 extends over 15 amino acids. CDR1 and CDR2 (germline): MNHEY, SMNVEV (reference sequence). The CDR3 DNA follows: TGTGCCAGCAGTTTAGTCTACAGGATCGACTACGAGCAGTACTTC. Translating it yields CASSLVYRIDYEQYF.

The genes are TRBV19 and TRBJ2-7, with a weak D call TRBD2 (6 bases). V was cut by 3 bases and J by 6 bases, with 9 bases left in between. CDR1 is LNHDA and CDR2 is SQIVND in the germline V gene (reference sequence). The CDR3 sequence is 12 residues long. The CDR3 reads CASSIGGREQYF. CDR3 coding DNA: TGTGCCAGTAGTATCGGGGGACGCGAGCAGTACTTC. The entire variable domain, with the rest obtained from reference TRBV19 and TRBJ2-7, is as follows: DGGITQSPKYLFRKEGQNVTLSCEQNLNHDAMYWYRQDPGQGLRLIYYSQIVNDFQKGDIAEGYSVSREKKESFPLTVTSAQKNPTAFYLCASSIGGREQYFGPGTRLTVT.

The V gene is TRBV2, the J gene TRBJ1-3, with D hard to call. The CDR3 sequence is 13 residues long. The V end lost 7 bases, the J end lost 0 bases, and 7 bases lay between the germline ends. Looked up from germline, CDR1 is SNHLY and CDR2 is FYNNEI. The chain's CDR3 is CASNGLSGNTIYF. The DNA of the CDR3 is TGTGCCAGCAACGGGCTCTCTGGAAACACCATATATTTT.

The V gene is TRBV19, the J gene TRBJ1-2, with TRBD1 identical over 7 bases. J gave up 8 bases and V 5 bases, and 5 bases lay outside the gene matches. The CDR3 consists of 12 residues. Germline V lookup: CDR1 LNHDA, CDR2 SQIVND (reference sequence). CDR3 region: CASSRDSRGYTF. DNA for the CDR3: TGTGCCAGTAGTCGGGACAGCCGGGGCTACACCTTC.

This chain connects TRBV7-9 to TRBJ2-7; D gene unclear. Germline CDR1 reads SEHNR; CDR2 reads FQNEAQ (reference sequence). This CDR3 spans 13 amino acids. The V end lost 5 bases, the J end lost 2 bases, and 10 bases lay between the germline ends. The CDR3 nucleotides read TGTGCCAGCAGCCCGGCAGCAACCTACGAGCAGTACTTC. This sequence encodes CASSPAATYEQYF.

The chain uses TRBV6-1 and TRBJ2-2, with D unclear. This CDR3 has 15 residues. V lost 11 bases to trimming and J lost 0 bases, with 16 bases between them. The germline V gene has CDR1 MNHNS and CDR2 SASEGT. The CDR3 here is CAASLGPTNTGELFF. The CDR3 DNA sequence: TGTGCCGCGAGCCTCGGACCTACGAACACCGGGGAGCTGTTTTTT.

The chain uses TRBV2 and TRBJ2-7; the D gene is possibly TRBD1 (5 bases). CDR3 length: 15 residues. The germline V and J ends were trimmed by 3 bases and 1 base, with 13 bases remaining between them. Per the germline V gene, CDR1 is SNHLY and CDR2 is FYNNEI. The CDR3 sequence: CASSEAGAVSYEQYF. The CDR3 DNA sequence: TGTGCCAGCAGTGAGGCTGGGGCTGTATCCTACGAGCAGTACTTC.

The chain has TRBV19 and TRBJ1-5; no firm D call. This CDR3 comprises 14 residues. V was trimmed by 11 bases and J by 0 bases, leaving 14 bases between them. Per the germline V gene, CDR1 is LNHDA and CDR2 is SQIVND (reference sequence). The CDR3 bases are TGTGCCCCAACCACACGTGTTAGCAATCAGCCCCAGCATTTT. Its translation is CAPTTRVSNQPQHF.

The rearrangement uses TRBV6-6 and TRBJ1-3, with D uncertain. Germline-derived CDR1 and CDR2 are MNHNY and SVGAGI (reference sequence). V was clipped by 9 bases and J by 1 base, with 10 bases between them. This CDR3 is 13 amino acids long. CDR3 coding DNA: TGTGCCAGTCAACCGGGATCTGGAAACACCATATATTTT. It codes for CASQPGSGNTIYF.

The chain is built from TRBV15 and TRBJ2-7; D is possibly TRBD2 (5 bases). The V gene's germline CDR1 is LNHNV and CDR2 YYDKDF (reference sequence). V dropped 1 base and J dropped 4 bases, with 17 bases sitting between them. The CDR3 length is 16 residues. The CDR3 spells CATSRGPPAEIYEQYF. CDR3 bases: TGTGCCACCAGCAGAGGGCCCCCAGCGGAGATATACGAGCAGTACTTC. The complete variable domain, with remaining parts taken from reference TRBV15 and TRBJ2-7, reads DAMVIQNPRYQVTQFGKPVTLSCSQTLNHNVMYWYQQKSSQAPKLLFHYYDKDFNNEADTPDNFQSRRPNTSFCFLDIRSPGLGDTAMYLCATSRGPPAEIYEQYFGPGTRLTVT.